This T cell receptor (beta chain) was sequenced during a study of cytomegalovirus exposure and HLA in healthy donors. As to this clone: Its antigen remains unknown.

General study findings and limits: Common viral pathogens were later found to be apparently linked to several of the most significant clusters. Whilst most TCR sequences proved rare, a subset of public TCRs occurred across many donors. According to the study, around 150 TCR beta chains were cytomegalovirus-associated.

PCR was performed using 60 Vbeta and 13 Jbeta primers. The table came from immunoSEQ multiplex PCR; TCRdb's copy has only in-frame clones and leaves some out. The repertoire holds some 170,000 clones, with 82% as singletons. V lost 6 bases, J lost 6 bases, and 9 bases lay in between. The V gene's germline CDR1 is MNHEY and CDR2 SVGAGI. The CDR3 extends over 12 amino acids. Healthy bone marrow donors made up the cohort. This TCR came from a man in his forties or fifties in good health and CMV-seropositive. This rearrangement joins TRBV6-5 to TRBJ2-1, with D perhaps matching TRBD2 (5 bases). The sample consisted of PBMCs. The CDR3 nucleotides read TGTGCCAGCAGCCGTACTAGCAATGAGCAGTTCTTC. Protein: CASSRTSNEQFF.